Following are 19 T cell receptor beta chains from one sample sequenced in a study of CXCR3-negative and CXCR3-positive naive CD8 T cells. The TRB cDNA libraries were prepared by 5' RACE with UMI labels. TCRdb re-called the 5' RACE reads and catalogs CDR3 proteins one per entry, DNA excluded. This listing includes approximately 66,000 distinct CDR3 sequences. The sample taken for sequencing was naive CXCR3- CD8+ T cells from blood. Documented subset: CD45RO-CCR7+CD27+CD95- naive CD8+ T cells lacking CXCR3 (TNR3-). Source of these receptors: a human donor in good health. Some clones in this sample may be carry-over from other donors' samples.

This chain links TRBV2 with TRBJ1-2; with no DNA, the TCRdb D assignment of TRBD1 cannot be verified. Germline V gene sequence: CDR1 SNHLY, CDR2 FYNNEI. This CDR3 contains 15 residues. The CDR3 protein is CASSVGGGNGYGYTF.

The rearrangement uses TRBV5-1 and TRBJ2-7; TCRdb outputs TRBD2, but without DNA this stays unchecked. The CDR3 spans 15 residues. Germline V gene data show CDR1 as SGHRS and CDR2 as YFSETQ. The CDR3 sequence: CASSLNSGDSYEQYF.

The CDR3 spells CASSQAGQGVGGELFF. This rearrangement joins TRBV4-1 to TRBJ2-2; as DNA is missing, the TRBD1 call by TCRdb cannot be tested. The CDR3 contains 16 residues. CDR1 MGHRA and CDR2 YSYEKL come from the germline V gene.

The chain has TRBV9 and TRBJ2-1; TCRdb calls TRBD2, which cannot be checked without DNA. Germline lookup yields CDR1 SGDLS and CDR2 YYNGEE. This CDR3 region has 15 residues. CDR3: CASSVARREGNEQFF.

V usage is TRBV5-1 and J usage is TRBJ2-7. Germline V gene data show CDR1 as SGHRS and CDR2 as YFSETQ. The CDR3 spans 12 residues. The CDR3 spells CASALKPYEQYF.

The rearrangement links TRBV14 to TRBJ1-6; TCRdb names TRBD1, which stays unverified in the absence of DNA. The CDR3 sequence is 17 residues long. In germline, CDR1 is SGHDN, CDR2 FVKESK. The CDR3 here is CASSQDRDRAYNSPLHF.

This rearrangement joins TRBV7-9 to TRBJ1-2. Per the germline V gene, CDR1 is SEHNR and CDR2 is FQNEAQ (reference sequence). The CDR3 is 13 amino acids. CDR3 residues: CASLSAGDYGYTF. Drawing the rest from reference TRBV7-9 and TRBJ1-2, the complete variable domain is DTGVSQNPRHKITKRGQNVTFRCDPISEHNRLYWYRQTLGQGPEFLTYFQNEAQLEKSRLLSDRFSAERPKGSFSTLEIQRTEQGDSAMYLCASLSAGDYGYTFGSGTRLTVV.

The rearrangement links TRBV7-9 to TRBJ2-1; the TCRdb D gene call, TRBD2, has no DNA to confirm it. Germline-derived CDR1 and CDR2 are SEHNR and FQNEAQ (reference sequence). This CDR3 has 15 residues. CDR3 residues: CASNRLAGTYNEQFF.

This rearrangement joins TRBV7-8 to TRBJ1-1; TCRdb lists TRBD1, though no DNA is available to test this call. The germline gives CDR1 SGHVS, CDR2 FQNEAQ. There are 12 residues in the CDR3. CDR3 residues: CASRRGNTEAFF.

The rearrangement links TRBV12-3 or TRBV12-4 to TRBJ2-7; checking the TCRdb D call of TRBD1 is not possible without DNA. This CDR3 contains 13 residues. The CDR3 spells CASRMGQPGEQYF.

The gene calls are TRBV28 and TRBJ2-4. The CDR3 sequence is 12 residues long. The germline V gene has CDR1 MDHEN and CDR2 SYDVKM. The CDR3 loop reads CASSFQGNIQYF.

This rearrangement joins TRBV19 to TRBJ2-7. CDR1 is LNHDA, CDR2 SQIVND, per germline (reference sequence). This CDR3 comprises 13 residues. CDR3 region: CASSAISFYEQYF. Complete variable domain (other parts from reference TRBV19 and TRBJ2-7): DGGITQSPKYLFRKEGQNVTLSCEQNLNHDAMYWYRQDPGQGLRLIYYSQIVNDFQKGDIAEGYSVSREKKESFPLTVTSAQKNPTAFYLCASSAISFYEQYFGPGTRLTVT.

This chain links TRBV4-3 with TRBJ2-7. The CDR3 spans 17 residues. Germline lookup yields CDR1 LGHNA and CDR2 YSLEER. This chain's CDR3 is CASSPRLDFPESYEQYF.

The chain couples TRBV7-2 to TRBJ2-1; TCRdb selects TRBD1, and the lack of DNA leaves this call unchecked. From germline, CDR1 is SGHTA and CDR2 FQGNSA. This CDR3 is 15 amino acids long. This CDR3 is CASPFQGQYYNEQFF.

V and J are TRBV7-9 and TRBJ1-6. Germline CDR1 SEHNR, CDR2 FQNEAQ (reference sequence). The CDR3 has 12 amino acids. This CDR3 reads CASSGVDSPLHF.

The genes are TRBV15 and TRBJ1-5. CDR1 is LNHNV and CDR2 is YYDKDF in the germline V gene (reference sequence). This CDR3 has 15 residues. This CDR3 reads CATEETKYSNQPQHF.

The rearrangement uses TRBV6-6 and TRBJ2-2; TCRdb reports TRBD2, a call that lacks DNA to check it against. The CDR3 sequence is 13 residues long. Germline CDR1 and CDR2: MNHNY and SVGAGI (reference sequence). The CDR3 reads CASSPSGAGELFF.

This CDR3 reads CASSPLRTDYGYTF. The V call is TRBV9, the J call TRBJ1-2; TCRdb's D call, TRBD1, is unchecked because there is no DNA. Germline V CDR1 and CDR2: SGDLS, YYNGEE. The CDR3 extends over 14 amino acids.

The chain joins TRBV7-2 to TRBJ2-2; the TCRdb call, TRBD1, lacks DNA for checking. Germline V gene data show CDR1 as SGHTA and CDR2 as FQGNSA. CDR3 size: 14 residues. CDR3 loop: CASSFGTDTGELFF.